This entry lists 10 T cell receptor beta chains sequenced from one sample in a study of shared clonotypes between healthy human individuals (dated by TCRdb to about 2020). The library was obtained by the immunoSEQ multiplex PCR assay. In TCRdb, the immuneACCESS table is reduced to in-frame sequences with V and J assigned. These tables do not hold every clone; where another copy was compared, an unresolved V gene accounts for under half, and the others remain unexplained. The sample table shows over 400,000 clones, and roughly 95% are seen once. Of the sample, 0.05% to 0.08% is held by the ten largest clones. Sequencing input: naive CD4+ T cells sorted from blood. Taken with the paper, the label for cell subset or site translates to: CD45RA+ positively selected. Source of these receptors: a woman aged 25-40 years in good health.

The genes are TRBV30 and TRBJ2-7; D remains unclear. The CDR3 consists of 11 residues. Between the trimmed V and J ends, which lost 1 base and 1 base, there was a span of 2 bases. Germline CDR1 is GTSNPN and CDR2 is SVGIG (reference sequence). CDR3 nucleotide sequence: TGTGCCTGGAGTGATTCCTACGAGCAGTACTTC. Its translation is CAWSDSYEQYF.

The rearrangement links TRBV27 to TRBJ2-7; D gene unclear. This CDR3 is built from 13 residues. The V and J ends lost 1 base and 4 bases respectively, with 8 bases between them. The germline V gene encodes CDR1 MNHEY and CDR2 SMNVEV (reference sequence). DNA of the CDR3: TGTGCCAGCAGTTTATACCCGAAATACGAGCAGTACTTC. As protein: CASSLYPKYEQYF.

The sample holds one count of this clone. The rearrangement joins TRBV11-2 to TRBJ1-1; D not resolved. Germline values: CDR1 SGHAT, CDR2 FQNNGV. V was pared by 1 base and J by 5 bases, with 2 bases between. The CDR3 extends over 11 amino acids. This CDR3 reads CASSLATEAFF. As DNA, the CDR3 is TGTGCCAGCAGCTTAGCGACTGAAGCTTTCTTT.

The sample holds one count of this clone. The CDR3: CASSYSPETYEQYF. The CDR3 nucleotides are TGTGCCAGCAGTTACTCTCCAGAAACATACGAGCAGTACTTC. The rearrangement links TRBV6-5 to TRBJ2-7; D gene uncertain. CDR1 MNHEY and CDR2 SVGAGI come from the germline V gene. Trimming cost V 0 bases and J 4 bases, with 10 bases left between them. CDR3 length: 14 amino acids.

The rearrangement joins TRBV9 to TRBJ1-2, with D hard to call. The CDR3 length is 12 residues. Between the trimmed V and J ends, which lost 0 bases and 8 bases, there was a span of 8 bases. The germline CDR1 and CDR2 sequences are SGDLS and YYNGEE. The CDR3 spells CASSVAGHGYTF. The CDR3 nucleotides are TGTGCCAGCAGCGTAGCAGGTCACGGCTACACCTTC.

CDR3 loop: CASSDPGDRFFEAFF. In DNA form, the CDR3 reads TGCGCCAGCAGTGACCCAGGGGACAGGTTTTTTGAAGCTTTCTTT. The chain is built from TRBV10-2 and TRBJ1-1, with 8 nucleotides matching TRBD1. CDR3 length equals 15 residues. Germline lookup yields CDR1 WSHSY and CDR2 SAAADI. Trimming at V came to 3 bases and at J to 7 bases, leaving 10 bases not matched to a gene.

The gene calls are TRBV6-5 and TRBJ2-7, with 11 bases identical to TRBD1. This CDR3 is 14 amino acids long. The V and J ends lost 6 bases and 7 bases, in that order; junction bases with no gene match: 8. In germline, CDR1 is MNHEY, CDR2 SVGAGI. This chain's CDR3 is CASRDLGQGGEQYF. The DNA of the CDR3 is TGTGCCAGCAGGGACCTGGGACAGGGGGGAGAGCAGTACTTC.

This clone was seen a single time. The J gene is TRBJ2-2, the V gene TRBV27; 11 bases agree with TRBD2. The germline V gene has CDR1 MNHEY and CDR2 SMNVEV (reference sequence). V lost 6 bases and J lost 4; bases outside the gene matches: 10. CDR3 length: 17 residues. CDR3 amino acids: CASRGTSGVWGTGELFF. CDR3 in DNA: TGTGCCAGCAGGGGGACTAGCGGTGTTTGGGGCACCGGGGAGCTGTTTTTT.

The chain uses TRBV7-9 and TRBJ2-7; maybe TRBD2 (6 bases). CDR3 length: 14 residues. Germline CDR1 is SEHNR and CDR2 is FQNEAQ (reference sequence). The V gene lost 7 bases and the J gene lost 5 bases, with 18 bases spanning the gap. The CDR3 region is CASNTRELAHEQYF. CDR3 nucleotides: TGTGCCAGCAACACCCGGGAGCTCGCACACGAGCAGTACTTC.

Only a few counts were recorded for this clone. V and J are TRBV29-1 and TRBJ1-5; D uncertain. The CDR3 totals 8 residues. Germline V lookup: CDR1 SQVTM, CDR2 ANQGSEA. DNA of the CDR3: TGCAGGGAGGGGCCCCAGCATTTT. Amino acid sequence: CREGPQHF.